What follows are 30 T cell receptor beta chains derived from one specimen sequenced in a study of blood T cell repertoires in COVID-19. Libraries were prepared by immunoSEQ multiplex PCR; TCRdb keeps only in-frame clonotypes and omits some of them. The sample gives some 180,000 clones, approximately 90% of which show up once; around 5.8% is in the top ten. The specimen was peripheral blood. Every receptor here comes from a man between 40 and 49 years old with active or convalescent COVID-19.

In this sample, this clone turned up once. V and J are TRBV3-1 (or the pseudogene TRBV3-2) and TRBJ1-1; D call uncertain. The CDR3 length is 13 residues. Trimming took 1 base from V and 4 from J, leaving 7 bases between them. Germline V CDR1 and CDR2: LGHDT, YNNKEL (reference sequence). The CDR3 DNA reads TGTGCCAGCAGCCAAGTTAGGAGCACTGAAGCTTTCTTT. Amino acid sequence: CASSQVRSTEAFF.

This sequence joins TRBV28 and TRBJ2-2; TRBD2 matches at 8 bases. Trimming took 5 bases from V and 6 from J; bases not matched to a gene: 11. The CDR3 spans 16 residues. The germline V gene encodes CDR1 MDHEN and CDR2 SYDVKM. CDR3: CASSPRPSGYSGELFF. The DNA of the CDR3 is TGTGCCAGCAGTCCCAGACCTAGCGGGTACTCCGGGGAGCTGTTTTTT. Based on the CDR3 plus reference TRBV28 and TRBJ2-2, the full variable domain is DVKVTQSSRYLVKRTGEKVFLECVQDMDHENMFWYRQDPGLGLRLIYFSYDVKMKEKGDIPEGYSVSREKKERFSLILESASTNQTSMYLCASSPRPSGYSGELFFGEGSRLTVL.

The V call is TRBV3-1 (or the pseudogene TRBV3-2), the J call TRBJ1-6, with TRBD1 matching 7 bases. The length of the CDR3 is 18 residues. Unmatched junction bases numbered 9, after V lost 3 bases and J lost 1 base. The V gene's germline CDR1 is LGHDT and CDR2 YNNKEL (reference sequence). Written as DNA, the CDR3 is TGTGCCAGCAGCCAGGGACAGAACACTGCTTCCTATAATTCACCCCTCCACTTT. Its translation is CASSQGQNTASYNSPLHF.

This chain joins TRBV18 and TRBJ1-5; D might be TRBD1 (5 bases). The CDR3 runs 14 residues. V lost 3 bases to trimming and J lost 3 bases, with 9 bases between them. The germline V gene encodes CDR1 KGHSH and CDR2 LQKENI. DNA of the CDR3: TGTGCCAGCTCACCGGACACGGTCAATCAGCCCCAGCATTTT. Its protein product is CASSPDTVNQPQHF. Drawing the rest from reference TRBV18 and TRBJ1-5, the complete variable domain is NAGVMQNPRHLVRRRGQEARLRCSPMKGHSHVYWYRQLPEEGLKFMVYLQKENIIDESGMPKERFSAEFPKEGPSILRIQQVVRGDSAAYFCASSPDTVNQPQHFGDGTRLSIL.

The sample holds one count of this clone. The genes are TRBV5-6 and TRBJ2-5; D might be TRBD1 (6 bases). The CDR3 has 13 residues. Germline CDR1 and CDR2: SGHDT and YYEEEE. V shed 4 bases and J shed 1 base, with 8 bases lying between them. CDR3 in amino acids: CASSGGSQETQYF. In DNA form, the CDR3 reads TGTGCCAGCAGCGGGGGCAGCCAAGAGACCCAGTACTTC. The full variable domain, its missing parts supplied by reference TRBV5-6 and TRBJ2-5, is DAGVTQSPTHLIKTRGQQVTLRCSPKSGHDTVSWYQQALGQGPQFIFQYYEEEERQRGNFPDRFSGHQFPNYSSELNVNALLLGDSALYLCASSGGSQETQYFGPGTRLLVL.

This CDR3 reads CASRQASNEKLFF. In DNA form, the CDR3 reads TGTGCCAGCAGGCAGGCCAGCAATGAAAAACTGTTTTTT. This chain uses TRBV6-5 with TRBJ1-4; no clear D gene. Trimming shortened V by 6 bases and J by 5 bases, and 10 bases separated the two germline ends. Germline loops: CDR1 MNHEY, CDR2 SVGAGI. CDR3 length: 13 residues.

This chain joins TRBV5-6 and TRBJ2-1, with D maybe TRBD1 (6 bases). V lost 0 bases, J lost 8 bases, and 12 bases lay in between. Germline lookup yields CDR1 SGHDT and CDR2 YYEEEE. The CDR3 runs to 14 residues. DNA for the CDR3: TGTGCCAGCAGCTTGGGGGGGCGACGGGATGAGCAGTTCTTC. Its protein product is CASSLGGRRDEQFF.

The chain links TRBV6-5 to TRBJ2-5; 7 bases match TRBD2. V was clipped by 2 bases and J by 4 bases; unmatched bases: 7. The length of the CDR3 is 15 residues. The germline CDR1 and CDR2 sequences are MNHEY and SVGAGI. The CDR3 region has the DNA TGTGCCAGCAGTTACGGCGGGAGCGGAGGAGAGACCCAGTACTTC. It is translated as CASSYGGSGGETQYF.

The J gene is TRBJ2-7, the V gene TRBV15; tentatively, D is TRBD2 (6 bases). Per germline, CDR1 LNHNV and CDR2 YYDKDF (reference sequence). Trimming stripped 3 bases from V and 2 bases from J, with 14 bases between. CDR3 length equals 15 residues. This CDR3 reads CATSRDRDSTYEQYF. The CDR3 region has the DNA TGTGCCACCAGCAGGGACCGGGACTCTACCTACGAGCAGTACTTC.

This rearrangement joins TRBV19 to TRBJ2-7; D unresolved. The V gene lost 1 base and the J gene lost 0 bases, with 7 bases spanning the gap. Germline V gene lookup returns CDR1 LNHDA and CDR2 SQIVND (reference sequence). The length of the CDR3 is 14 residues. CDR3 loop: CASSIAAPSYEQYF. CDR3 sequence (DNA): TGTGCCAGTAGTATAGCAGCGCCCTCCTACGAGCAGTACTTC.

This sequence joins TRBV5-5 and TRBJ1-1; 8 bases agree with TRBD1. V shed 0 bases and J 1 base; nucleotides not matched to a gene: 5. Germline V gives CDR1 SGHKS, CDR2 YYEKEE (reference sequence). The CDR3 is 16 amino acids. The CDR3, as DNA: TGTGCCAGCAGCTTGGGACAGGGGCTTGGGAACACTGAAGCTTTCTTT. Its protein product is CASSLGQGLGNTEAFF.

This clone was seen only a few times. CDR3 residues: CASSLGGIPEQFF. DNA of the CDR3: TGTGCCAGCAGCTTGGGAGGTATTCCTGAGCAGTTCTTC. The V call is TRBV5-6, the J call TRBJ2-1; D not resolved. The length of the CDR3 is 13 residues. Germline loops: CDR1 SGHDT, CDR2 YYEEEE. V gave up 0 bases and J gave up 9 bases, with 10 bases separating them.

This chain joins TRBV10-3 and TRBJ1-6; the D gene is possibly TRBD1 (5 bases). With 4 bases removed from V and 0 bases from J, the gap between germline ends came to 13 bases. Germline CDR1 reads ENHRY; CDR2 reads SYGVKD. The CDR3 is made up of 17 amino acids. This CDR3 is CAISARETLSYNSPLHF. The CDR3 nucleotides read TGTGCCATCAGTGCCAGGGAAACGCTCTCCTATAATTCACCCCTCCACTTT.

This chain joins TRBV12-3 or TRBV12-4 and TRBJ1-2; no clear D. The V end lost 6 bases, the J end lost 2 bases, and 10 bases lay between the germline ends. This CDR3 spans 13 amino acids. The CDR3 protein is CASSLNGNYGYTF. CDR3 DNA: TGTGCCAGCAGCCTTAACGGGAACTATGGCTACACCTTC.

V gene TRBV20-1 combines with J gene TRBJ1-1, with 7 bases aligning to TRBD1. This CDR3 has 11 amino acids. Germline V gene sequence: CDR1 DFQATT, CDR2 SNEGSKA (reference sequence). V lost 6 bases and J lost 12; bases outside the gene matches: 10. The DNA of the CDR3 is TGCAGTGCCAATACCAGGGGGAGAACTTTCTTT. This gives the protein CSANTRGRTFF.

Only one count was recorded for this clone. V and J are TRBV6-1 and TRBJ2-7; tentative D call: TRBD1 (6 bases). The V end lost 2 bases, the J end lost 4 bases, and 6 bases lay between the germline ends. The germline CDR1 and CDR2 sequences are MNHNS and SASEGT. CDR3 length equals 12 residues. CDR3 nucleotide sequence: TGTGCCAGCAGTGAACAGGGGTACGAGCAGTACTTC. Its protein product is CASSEQGYEQYF.

V is TRBV9 and J is TRBJ1-6, with D perhaps matching TRBD1 (6 bases). The CDR3 length is 15 residues. V lost 2 bases, J lost 14 bases, and 20 bases lay in between. Germline CDR1 is SGDLS and CDR2 is YYNGEE. CDR3 nucleotide sequence: TGTGCCAGCAGCGTCAATTCCAGGTCTGGGGACACCCTCCACTTT. Translated: CASSVNSRSGDTLHF.

Only a few counts were recorded for this clone. The chain is built from TRBV27 and TRBJ1-5; no firm D call. Trimming took off 8 bases at V and 0 bases at J, with 32 bases between the two ends. The CDR3 runs 21 residues. CDR1 and CDR2 from the germline V gene are MNHEY and SMNVEV (reference sequence). CDR3 in amino acids: CASWSPGKGRRTVYSNQPQHF. The CDR3 DNA follows: TGTGCCAGCTGGTCCCCCGGGAAAGGAAGACGAACGGTTTATAGCAATCAGCCCCAGCATTTT.

This sequence joins TRBV6-5 and TRBJ2-7; maybe TRBD1 (5 bases). Germline-derived CDR1 and CDR2 are MNHEY and SVGAGI. This CDR3 comprises 14 residues. The ends were cut back, 0 bases at V and 12 bases at J, with 18 bases in the middle. The CDR3 region is CASSYSASQGGSYF. CDR3 bases: TGTGCCAGCAGTTACTCCGCTTCCCAGGGTGGGTCGTACTTC.

There are many counts of this clone. The same CDR3 is also encoded by other DNA sequences in this sample. In DNA form, the CDR3 reads TGTGCCAGTAGTCTCCGCGGCTTCTCTGGAAACACCATATATTTT. Its translation is CASSLRGFSGNTIYF. V usage is TRBV19 and J usage is TRBJ1-3; the D is unclear. This CDR3 contains 15 residues. From germline, CDR1 is LNHDA and CDR2 SQIVND (reference sequence). The V end was cut by 5 bases, the J end by 0 bases, with 11 bases between.

The chain links TRBV28 to TRBJ1-2, with D perhaps matching TRBD1 (6 bases). This CDR3 contains 16 residues. Trimming stripped 4 bases from V and 5 bases from J, with 20 bases between. Germline CDR1 and CDR2: MDHEN and SYDVKM. The CDR3 DNA sequence: TGTGCCAGCAGTTCCCCTGCCCTGGGGGCAGGTTATGGCTACACCTTC. As protein: CASSSPALGAGYGYTF.

The sample holds one count of this clone. The rearrangement uses TRBV4-2 and TRBJ1-2; D gene unclear. This CDR3 comprises 16 residues. The V gene lost 0 bases and the J gene lost 5 bases, with 16 bases spanning the gap. Germline values: CDR1 LGHNA, CDR2 YNFKEQ. The CDR3 DNA is TGTGCCAGCAGCCAAGATTGGTCCCTCACCGGGTATGGCTACACCTTC. It yields the protein CASSQDWSLTGYGYTF.

The V and J genes are TRBV5-1 and TRBJ2-3, with 12 nucleotides matching TRBD2. From germline, CDR1 is SGHRS and CDR2 YFSETQ. Trimming took 8 bases from V and 2 from J; bases not matched to a gene: 15. The length of the CDR3 is 18 residues. The CDR3: CASSRAGGLAGLTDTQYF. In nucleotides, the CDR3 is TGCGCCAGTAGTCGGGCCGGTGGACTAGCGGGACTCACAGATACGCAGTATTTT.

CDR3 loop: CASSPGSAGGNTIYF. The CDR3 nucleotides read TGTGCCAGCAGCCCCGGGTCCGCAGGGGGAAACACCATATATTTT. V and J are TRBV11-2 and TRBJ1-3, with D possibly TRBD1 on 5 matching bases. Germline V CDR1 and CDR2: SGHAT, FQNNGV. The CDR3 has 15 residues. Trimming stripped 5 bases from V and 4 bases from J, with 15 bases between. Full variable domain (missing parts from reference TRBV11-2 and TRBJ1-3): EAGVAQSPRYKIIEKRQSVAFWCNPISGHATLYWYQQILGQGPKLLIQFQNNGVVDDSQLPKDRFSAERLKGVDSTLKIQPAKLEDSAVYLCASSPGSAGGNTIYFGEGSWLTVV.

The chain uses TRBV2 and TRBJ1-2, with 7 bases lining up with TRBD1. With 6 bases clipped from V and 2 bases from J, the junction kept 6 bases outside the gene matches. CDR3 length: 14 residues. The germline CDR1 and CDR2 sequences are SNHLY and FYNNEI. The CDR3: CASRYRGLNYGYTF. The DNA of the CDR3 is TGTGCCAGCAGGTACAGGGGACTCAACTATGGCTACACCTTC.

The V gene is TRBV5-4, the J gene TRBJ2-1; D is possibly TRBD2 (6 bases). In germline, CDR1 is SGHNT, CDR2 YYREEE (reference sequence). This CDR3 is built from 15 residues. With 3 bases removed from V and 10 bases from J, the gap between germline ends came to 20 bases. In nucleotides, the CDR3 is TGTGCCAGCAGCTCCCCCCCCAGCGGGCGGGGAGAGCAGTTCTTC. Encoded protein: CASSSPPSGRGEQFF. The whole variable domain, filled in from reference TRBV5-4 and TRBJ2-1, reads ETGVTQSPTHLIKTRGQQVTLRCSSQSGHNTVSWYQQALGQGPQFIFQYYREEENGRGNFPPRFSGLQFPNYSSELNVNALELDDSALYLCASSSPPSGRGEQFFGPGTRLTVL.

The genes are TRBV28 and TRBJ1-4, with D perhaps TRBD1 (5 bases). Germline V lookup: CDR1 MDHEN, CDR2 SYDVKM. Trimming took 2 bases from V and 7 from J, leaving 11 bases between them. The CDR3 consists of 14 residues. The CDR3 bases are TGTGCCAGCAGTTTACAGGGAAGTGGTGAAAAACTGTTTTTT. Translated, it gives CASSLQGSGEKLFF.

V is TRBV5-1 and J is TRBJ2-5; TRBD2 aligns across 12 bases. The CDR3 has 15 amino acids. Losses at the gene ends were 4 bases for V and 5 bases for J; bases not matched to a gene: 6. Per the germline V gene, CDR1 is SGHRS and CDR2 is YFSETQ. The CDR3 loop is CASSLGLAGGETQYF. The CDR3 nucleotides are TGCGCCAGCAGCCTGGGACTAGCGGGCGGGGAGACCCAGTACTTC. Looking up the rest from reference TRBV5-1 and TRBJ2-5 gives the full variable domain: KAGVTQTPRYLIKTRGQQVTLSCSPISGHRSVSWYQQTPGQGLQFLFEYFSETQRNKGNFPGRFSGRQFSNSRSEMNVSTLELGDSALYLCASSLGLAGGETQYFGPGTRLLVL.

The V and J genes are TRBV6-7 and TRBJ2-7; D uncertain. TRBV6-7 is assigned to the ORF class and has an uncertain function. The CDR3 sequence is 10 residues long. V lost 5 bases and J 4 bases, leaving 3 bases between the germline ends. The CDR3 sequence is CASSEYEQYF. CDR3 in DNA: TGTGCCAGCAGTGAGTACGAGCAGTACTTC.

V gene TRBV12-5 combines with J gene TRBJ1-1, with D possibly TRBD1 on 5 matching bases. The V gene lost 7 bases and the J gene lost 4 bases, with 19 bases spanning the gap. The germline CDR1 and CDR2 sequences are LGHNT and FRNRAP. This CDR3 has 15 residues. CDR3 DNA: TGTGCTAGTGAGCCCCCAGGGAAGGTGGCCACTGAAGCTTTCTTT. Amino acid sequence: CASEPPGKVATEAFF. The entire variable domain, with the rest obtained from reference TRBV12-5 and TRBJ1-1, is as follows: DARVTQTPRHKVTEMGQEVTMRCQPILGHNTVFWYRQTMMQGLELLAYFRNRAPLDDSGMPKDRFSAEMPDATLATLKIQPSEPRDSAVYFCASEPPGKVATEAFFGQGTRLTVV.